The 17 T cell receptor beta chains in this list originate from one sample, sequenced in a study of blood T cell repertoires in COVID-19. Produced via immunoSEQ multiplex PCR; TCRdb's table is partial and in-frame only. The sample has about 220,000 clones; approximately 92% are singletons. Source material: PBMCs or T cells enriched from blood (not recorded which). The origin of the receptors is a woman aged 18-35 years in a cohort exposed to, infected with or recovered from COVID-19 (not recorded which).

V and J are TRBV12-3 or TRBV12-4 and TRBJ1-1; 9 nucleotides agree with TRBD1. The CDR3 totals 12 residues. J gave up 5 bases and V 6 bases, and 1 base lay outside the gene matches. CDR3 DNA: TGTGCCAGCAGGGGGACAGGGACTGAAGCTTTCTTT. This encodes CASRGTGTEAFF.

The J gene is TRBJ2-7, the V gene TRBV5-1; 8 bases are shared with TRBD1. From germline, CDR1 is SGHRS and CDR2 YFSETQ. V dropped 1 base and J dropped 5; count of bases not matched to a gene: 5. There are 14 residues in the CDR3. The CDR3 DNA reads as TGCGCCAGCAGCTTGCACCAGGGGGCCCACGAGCAGTACTTC. Translated: CASSLHQGAHEQYF. Full variable domain (remainder filled in from reference TRBV5-1 and TRBJ2-7): KAGVTQTPRYLIKTRGQQVTLSCSPISGHRSVSWYQQTPGQGLQFLFEYFSETQRNKGNFPGRFSGRQFSNSRSEMNVSTLELGDSALYLCASSLHQGAHEQYFGPGTRLTVT.

The V call is TRBV11-2, the J call TRBJ1-2, with D tentatively TRBD1 (5 bases). The CDR3 runs 14 residues. The V gene's germline CDR1 is SGHAT and CDR2 FQNNGV. V gave up 1 base and J gave up 4 bases, with 10 bases separating them. The CDR3 spells CASSLVGGSYGYTF. Written as DNA, the CDR3 is TGTGCCAGCAGCTTAGTCGGGGGGTCCTATGGCTACACCTTC.

In this sample, this clone turned up once. The V call is TRBV7-9, the J call TRBJ1-6, with 7 bases matching TRBD1. CDR3 length equals 15 residues. The J segment lost 7 bases and the V segment lost 0 bases, leaving 3 bases of the junction unmatched. Germline V gene lookup returns CDR1 SEHNR and CDR2 FQNEAQ (reference sequence). The CDR3 spells CASSLAGTENSPLHF. CDR3 bases: TGTGCCAGCAGCTTAGCCGGGACAGAAAATTCACCCCTCCACTTT. Full variable domain (rest looked up from reference TRBV7-9 and TRBJ1-6): DTGVSQNPRHKITKRGQNVTFRCDPISEHNRLYWYRQTLGQGPEFLTYFQNEAQLEKSRLLSDRFSAERPKGSFSTLEIQRTEQGDSAMYLCASSLAGTENSPLHFGNGTRLTVT.

The chain has TRBV27 and TRBJ1-3; TRBD1 might be the D (5 bases). The V end was cut by 0 bases, the J end by 2 bases, with 5 bases between. Germline assignment: CDR1 MNHEY and CDR2 SMNVEV (reference sequence). The CDR3 is made up of 14 amino acids. The CDR3 region is CASSLSGAGNTIYF. The CDR3 DNA is TGTGCCAGCAGTTTATCAGGGGCTGGAAACACCATATATTTT.

This clone was picked up one time. The chain is built from TRBV5-8 and TRBJ1-5, with no clear D. The CDR3 is 14 amino acids. Germline V gene lookup returns CDR1 SGHTS and CDR2 YDEGEE. The ends were cut back, 1 base at V and 5 bases at J, with 10 bases in the middle. The CDR3 is CASSLNVGDQPQHF. For the CDR3, the DNA is TGTGCCAGCAGCTTGAATGTCGGGGATCAGCCCCAGCATTTT.

The chain recombines TRBV29-1 with TRBJ2-5; perhaps TRBD1 as D (6 bases). Trimming removed 2 bases at V and 3 bases at J, with 13 bases between. The CDR3 has 14 amino acids. Looked up from germline, CDR1 is SQVTM and CDR2 is ANQGSEA. This chain's CDR3 is CSVEPGQEEETQYF. The CDR3 DNA reads as TGCAGCGTTGAACCGGGACAAGAAGAAGAGACCCAGTACTTC.

J is TRBJ1-2 and V is TRBV5-4, with D unresolved. The V and J ends lost 0 bases and 6 bases respectively, with 9 bases between them. This CDR3 spans 13 amino acids. CDR1 is SGHNT and CDR2 is YYREEE in the germline V gene (reference sequence). CDR3 residues: CASSLATRNGYTF. The CDR3 DNA reads TGTGCCAGCAGCTTGGCGACAAGAAATGGCTACACCTTC.

The chain couples TRBV10-3 to TRBJ2-7, with D perhaps TRBD2 (5 bases). V was trimmed by 4 bases and J by 0 bases, leaving 16 bases between them. CDR1 ENHRY and CDR2 SYGVKD come from the germline V gene. The CDR3 is 16 residues long. CDR3 bases: TGTGCCATCAGTGGAAGCCCCGTGGGGAGCTCCTACGAGCAGTACTTC. It encodes CAISGSPVGSSYEQYF.

The CDR3 region has the DNA TGTGCCAGCAGTTTGGCGGGTTCAGGCACAGATACGCAGTATTTT. Protein product: CASSLAGSGTDTQYF. The V gene is TRBV28, the J gene TRBJ2-3; a possible D gene is TRBD2 (5 bases). The germline gives CDR1 MDHEN, CDR2 SYDVKM. Trimming removed 3 bases at V and 1 base at J, with 11 bases between. CDR3 length equals 15 residues.

This rearrangement joins TRBV9 to TRBJ1-3, with a weak D call TRBD1 (5 bases). Germline CDR1 is SGDLS and CDR2 is YYNGEE. Trimming took 3 bases from V and 3 from J, leaving 7 bases between them. This CDR3 is built from 13 residues. The CDR3 loop is CASSETDGNTIYF. CDR3 nucleotide sequence: TGTGCCAGCAGCGAGACAGATGGAAACACCATATATTTT. The full variable domain, its missing parts supplied by reference TRBV9 and TRBJ1-3, is DSGVTQTPKHLITATGQRVTLRCSPRSGDLSVYWYQQSLDQGLQFLIQYYNGEERAKGNILERFSAQQFPDLHSELNLSSLELGDSALYFCASSETDGNTIYFGEGSWLTVV.

The chain links TRBV7-7 to TRBJ2-5, with 7 bases that match TRBD2. The CDR3 covers 14 residues. Trimming cost V 6 bases and J 2 bases; bases outside gene matches: 6. Germline values: CDR1 SSHAT, CDR2 FNYEAQ (reference sequence). The CDR3: CASSRGLVQETQYF. CDR3 sequence (DNA): TGTGCCAGCAGTCGTGGACTAGTGCAAGAGACCCAGTACTTC.

The CDR3 region is CASRRDSSGNTIYF. DNA of the CDR3: TGTGCCAGCAGGAGGGACAGCTCTGGAAACACCATATATTTT. This chain uses TRBV7-9 with TRBJ1-3; 7 nucleotides align to TRBD1. V gave up 6 bases and J gave up 0 bases; unmatched junction bases: 2. Germline V gives CDR1 SEHNR, CDR2 FQNEAQ (reference sequence). The CDR3 runs to 14 residues.

The chain couples TRBV7-3 to TRBJ2-2; 7 bases agree with TRBD2. The CDR3 has 14 residues. The V segment lost 5 bases and the J segment 7 bases; nucleotides outside the gene matches: 7. Germline lookup yields CDR1 SGHTA and CDR2 FQGTGA. CDR3 bases: TGTGCCAGCAGCAAAAGCGGGGCGAGCGGGGAGCTGTTTTTT. Its translation is CASSKSGASGELFF.

This clone was counted a single time. Additional DNA sequences in this sample encode the identical CDR3. The DNA of the CDR3 is TGTGCCAGCTCACCGCGGGACAGGGGGTACGAGCAGTACTTC. Translation: CASSPRDRGYEQYF. The chain combines TRBV18 with TRBJ2-7; 11 positions match TRBD1. Germline loops: CDR1 KGHSH, CDR2 LQKENI. The J segment lost 4 bases and the V segment lost 3 bases, leaving 2 bases of the junction unmatched. The CDR3 is 14 residues long. The variable domain in full, completed from reference TRBV18 and TRBJ2-7, reads NAGVMQNPRHLVRRRGQEARLRCSPMKGHSHVYWYRQLPEEGLKFMVYLQKENIIDESGMPKERFSAEFPKEGPSILRIQQVVRGDSAAYFCASSPRDRGYEQYFGPGTRLTVT.

The CDR3 loop reads CASRVAHGSNGYTF. CDR3 bases: TGTGCCAGCAGAGTCGCCCACGGGTCGAATGGCTACACCTTC. This chain connects TRBV2 to TRBJ1-2; D call uncertain. The CDR3 length is 14 residues. Deletions cut 6 bases from V and 6 bases from J, with 17 bases between. Germline assignment: CDR1 SNHLY and CDR2 FYNNEI.

This clone was counted once. The chain links TRBV9 to TRBJ1-1; D uncertain. CDR1 and CDR2 (germline): SGDLS, YYNGEE. This CDR3 comprises 15 residues. The V gene lost 2 bases and the J gene lost 0 bases, with 11 bases spanning the gap. The CDR3: CASSVPGGMNTEAFF. The CDR3 DNA sequence: TGTGCCAGCAGCGTTCCTGGAGGGATGAACACTGAAGCTTTCTTT. The complete variable domain, with remaining parts taken from reference TRBV9 and TRBJ1-1, reads DSGVTQTPKHLITATGQRVTLRCSPRSGDLSVYWYQQSLDQGLQFLIQYYNGEERAKGNILERFSAQQFPDLHSELNLSSLELGDSALYFCASSVPGGMNTEAFFGQGTRLTVV.